Each of the 24 T cell receptor beta chains below was sequenced from the same sample in a study of response to subunit inactivated influenza vaccine. Each CDR3 protein is one row after TCRdb ran MiXCR on the RT-PCR reads. The table includes around 470,000 distinct CDR3 sequences, approximately 7.3% detected once. Specimen: PBMCs from blood, collected roughly 24 months after vaccination. The receptor set was obtained from a man in his fifties or sixties who received an inactivated influenza vaccine.

This clonotype was detected many times. The chain uses TRBV2 and TRBJ2-2; D unresolved. Germline values: CDR1 SNHLY, CDR2 FYNNEI. Between the trimmed V and J ends, which lost 7 bases and 8 bases, there was a span of 2 bases. This CDR3 contains 9 residues. DNA for the CDR3: TGTGCCAGCAAGGGGGAGCTGTTTTTT. Protein sequence: CASKGELFF.

This clonotype came up many times. V and J are TRBV20-1 and TRBJ1-1, with D possibly being TRBD1 (6 bases). The CDR3 consists of 12 residues. V was cut by 5 bases and J by 11 bases, with 18 bases left in between. Germline CDR1 reads DFQATT; CDR2 reads SNEGSKA (reference sequence). CDR3 sequence (DNA): TGCAGTGCTGGGGGCCCGTCCCTCGGGGCTTTCTTT. Translated, it gives CSAGGPSLGAFF.

About this clonotype itself: Because it lacks the conserved phenylalanine or tryptophan at the end, this CDR3 is likely a read error. The rearrangement uses TRBV16 and TRBJ1-5; perhaps TRBD1 as D (6 bases). Germline V gene sequence: CDR1 KGHSY, CDR2 FQNENV. The CDR3 is 15 residues long. Deletions cut 1 base from V and 1 base from J, with 8 bases between. The CDR3 DNA is TGTGCCAGCAGCCAATTTGGACAGAGCAATCAGCCCCAGCATTCT. As protein: CASSQFGQSNQPQHS.

This clonotype was recorded at least ten times. The chain has TRBV5-6 and TRBJ2-7; TRBD2 might be the D (7 bases). V was clipped by 0 bases and J by 1 base, with 8 bases between them. Germline V gene data show CDR1 as SGHDT and CDR2 as YYEEEE. The CDR3 runs to 14 residues. CDR3 bases: TGTGCCAGCAGCTTGGAGGGGGGGTCCTACGAGCAGTACTTC. Residues: CASSLEGGSYEQYF.

The genes are TRBV7-2 and TRBJ2-1; 7 nucleotides line up with TRBD1. The length of the CDR3 is 16 residues. Losses at the gene ends were 3 bases for V and 2 bases for J; bases not matched to a gene: 7. From germline, CDR1 is SGHTA and CDR2 FQGNSA. This CDR3 reads CASSLNPGTAYNEQFF. The CDR3 DNA is TGTGCCAGCAGCTTGAACCCCGGGACAGCCTACAATGAGCAGTTCTTC.

The chain joins TRBV4-3 to TRBJ2-3; tentatively, D is TRBD2 (6 bases). The V and J ends lost 1 base and 4 bases respectively, with 18 bases between them. In germline, CDR1 is LGHNA, CDR2 YSLEER. The CDR3 spans 17 residues. In nucleotides, the CDR3 is TGCGCCAGCAGCCAAGTTACGTCTGCGTGGGGGGCAGATACGCAGTATTTT. Its protein product is CASSQVTSAWGADTQYF.

V and J are TRBV5-1 and TRBJ1-2, with D possibly matching TRBD1 (6 bases). The length of the CDR3 is 16 residues. Germline V lookup: CDR1 SGHRS, CDR2 YFSETQ. V lost 1 base and J lost 4, with 17 bases in between. The CDR3 coding sequence is TGCGCCAGCAGCTTGCTAGGACAGACTTTTGGCTATGGCTACACCTTC. It yields the protein CASSLLGQTFGYGYTF.

This clonotype was observed once. V and J are TRBV6-1 and TRBJ2-7; possible D gene TRBD1, 6 bases. The CDR3 has 14 amino acids. The germline gives CDR1 MNHNS, CDR2 SASEGT. V lost 6 bases, J lost 3 bases, and 15 bases lay in between. In nucleotides, the CDR3 is TGTGCCAGCAGAAAAAACAGGGAACTCTACGAGCAGTACTTC. It specifies CASRKNRELYEQYF.

The chain carries TRBV10-3 and TRBJ2-6, with D uncertain. V was trimmed by 4 bases and J by 3 bases, leaving 4 bases between them. Germline V gene lookup returns CDR1 ENHRY and CDR2 SYGVKD. This CDR3 has 13 residues. CDR3 in amino acids: CAISVVGANVLTF. CDR3 in DNA: TGTGCCATCAGTGTGGTTGGGGCCAACGTCCTGACTTTC.

This clonotype was observed at least ten times. The chain is built from TRBV5-6 and TRBJ2-1, with 10 bases fitting TRBD2. The V and J ends lost 4 bases and 3 bases, in that order; junction bases with no gene match: 4. The CDR3 length is 15 residues. Germline CDR1 reads SGHDT; CDR2 reads YYEEEE. The CDR3 protein is CASSPGTSVYNEQFF. The CDR3 bases are TGTGCCAGCAGCCCCGGGACTAGCGTCTACAATGAGCAGTTCTTC. Supplemented by reference TRBV5-6 and TRBJ2-1, the full variable domain reads DAGVTQSPTHLIKTRGQQVTLRCSPKSGHDTVSWYQQALGQGPQFIFQYYEEEERQRGNFPDRFSGHQFPNYSSELNVNALLLGDSALYLCASSPGTSVYNEQFFGPGTRLTVL.

In this sample, this clonotype turned up many times. The V gene is TRBV5-1, the J gene TRBJ2-5; D is ambiguous. The CDR3 is 13 amino acids. V was clipped by 8 bases and J by 1 base, with 12 bases between them. Germline-derived CDR1 and CDR2 are SGHRS and YFSETQ. The CDR3 DNA sequence: TGCGCCAGTGCCACCCCGCCCCAAGAGACCCAGTACTTC. Protein: CASATPPQETQYF. Together with reference TRBV5-1 and TRBJ2-5, the CDR3 gives the full variable domain: KAGVTQTPRYLIKTRGQQVTLSCSPISGHRSVSWYQQTPGQGLQFLFEYFSETQRNKGNFPGRFSGRQFSNSRSEMNVSTLELGDSALYLCASATPPQETQYFGPGTRLLVL.

This clonotype was detected ten times or more. The chain uses TRBV20-1 and TRBJ2-1, with D possibly called TRBD1 or TRBD2 (6 bases each). The CDR3 extends over 15 amino acids. Germline V gene sequence: CDR1 DFQATT, CDR2 SNEGSKA (reference sequence). V lost 5 bases and J 9 bases, leaving 23 bases between the germline ends. The CDR3 DNA reads as TGCAGTGCTCCAGACGGGGGCGGCTGGGGTAGTGAGCAGTTCTTC. Translation gives CSAPDGGGWGSEQFF.

The gene calls are TRBV12-3 or TRBV12-4 and TRBJ2-1, with 14 bases identical to TRBD2. The CDR3 consists of 18 residues. The V segment lost 5 bases and the J segment 0 bases; nucleotides outside the gene matches: 6. CDR3 residues: CASSMPGLAGDSYNEQFF. CDR3 bases: TGTGCCAGCAGTATGCCGGGACTAGCGGGAGACTCCTACAATGAGCAGTTCTTC.

This clonotype occurred many times. V gene TRBV12-3 or TRBV12-4 combines with J gene TRBJ2-2; D gene uncertain. Trimming took 5 bases from V and 1 from J, leaving 8 bases between them. The CDR3 consists of 14 residues. In nucleotides, the CDR3 is TGTGCCAGCAGTAATCCCCGGAACACCGGGGAGCTGTTTTTT. Its protein is CASSNPRNTGELFF.

This clonotype was picked up many times. V is TRBV3-1 and J is TRBJ2-5; D perhaps matches TRBD1 (6 bases). The CDR3 has 15 residues. Germline CDR1 is LGHDT and CDR2 is YNNKEL (reference sequence). Trimming cost V 1 base and J 2 bases, with 11 bases left between them. The CDR3 loop is CASSQADRRQETQYF. The CDR3 coding sequence is TGTGCCAGCAGCCAAGCGGACAGAAGACAAGAGACCCAGTACTTC.

This clonotype was observed at least ten times. V and J are TRBV20-1 and TRBJ2-1; the match to TRBD1 covers 9 bases. Trimming cost V 6 bases and J 8 bases; bases outside gene matches: 14. The V gene's germline CDR1 is DFQATT and CDR2 SNEGSKA (reference sequence). The CDR3 consists of 15 residues. The CDR3 bases are TGCAGTGCCCCGCCCCCCACGGGACAGGGACATGAGCAGTTCTTC. It encodes CSAPPPTGQGHEQFF.

Ten or more counts support this clonotype. The rearrangement uses TRBV12-3 or TRBV12-4 and TRBJ2-2; D is possibly TRBD2 (5 bases). The V and J ends lost 6 bases and 15 bases respectively, with 14 bases between them. The CDR3 totals 11 residues. This chain's CDR3 is CASRTPGSLFF. CDR3 DNA sequence: TGTGCCAGCAGGACCCCGGGATCGTTGTTTTTT.

V usage is TRBV7-9 and J usage is TRBJ1-1; D is unclear. V dropped 3 bases and J dropped 3 bases, with 8 bases sitting between them. CDR1 is SEHNR and CDR2 is FQNEAQ in the germline V gene (reference sequence). The CDR3 has 13 amino acids. CDR3 bases: TGTGCCAGCAGCTTCTGGGAAGACACTGAAGCTTTCTTT. Residues: CASSFWEDTEAFF.

This sequence joins TRBV5-1 and TRBJ2-7; D may be TRBD2 (5 bases). Trimming shortened V by 0 bases and J by 0 bases, and 10 bases separated the two germline ends. In germline, CDR1 is SGHRS, CDR2 YFSETQ. The length of the CDR3 is 15 residues. DNA of the CDR3: TGCGCCAGCAGCTTGGAATCGGGGAGCTCCTACGAGCAGTACTTC. Its translation is CASSLESGSSYEQYF. Combining the CDR3 with reference TRBV5-1 and TRBJ2-7 gives the whole variable domain KAGVTQTPRYLIKTRGQQVTLSCSPISGHRSVSWYQQTPGQGLQFLFEYFSETQRNKGNFPGRFSGRQFSNSRSEMNVSTLELGDSALYLCASSLESGSSYEQYFGPGTRLTVT.

This clonotype occurred many times. The chain has TRBV7-9 and TRBJ2-7; D not certain. The CDR3 is made up of 11 amino acids. V was shortened by 5 bases and J by 4 bases, with 6 bases between the two germline ends. CDR1 SEHNR and CDR2 FQNEAQ come from the germline V gene (reference sequence). The CDR3 bases are TGTGCCAGCAGCCCGAAATACGAGCAGTACTTC. Translated: CASSPKYEQYF.

This clonotype turned up a few times. This sequence joins TRBV3-1 and TRBJ1-6, with D unclear. The germline V and J ends were trimmed by 3 bases and 9 bases, with 12 bases remaining between them. This CDR3 has 14 residues. Per the germline V gene, CDR1 is LGHDT and CDR2 is YNNKEL (reference sequence). For the CDR3, the DNA is TGTGCCAGCAGCCAGGACCACGCCGGTTCACCCCTCCACTTT. Encoded protein: CASSQDHAGSPLHF.

The chain carries TRBV10-3 and TRBJ2-2, with TRBD1 matching 9 bases. The germline gives CDR1 ENHRY, CDR2 SYGVKD. V lost 2 bases, J lost 5 bases, and 6 bases stayed unmatched. The CDR3 has 16 amino acids. CDR3 in DNA: TGTGCCATCAGTGAGCCAGGGACAGGGCGAACCGGGGAGCTGTTTTTT. Its protein is CAISEPGTGRTGELFF.

This clonotype showed up many times. The rearrangement links TRBV20-1 to TRBJ1-1, with D possibly being TRBD1 (6 bases). The CDR3 is 14 residues long. The V and J ends lost 6 bases and 4 bases respectively, with 18 bases between them. Germline V gene data show CDR1 as DFQATT and CDR2 as SNEGSKA (reference sequence). The CDR3 nucleotides are TGCAGTGCAAATCCCCTACAGGGAGGCACTGAAGCTTTCTTT. Translation: CSANPLQGGTEAFF.

The chain joins TRBV15 to TRBJ2-7; TRBD2 matches at 8 bases. Per germline, CDR1 LNHNV and CDR2 YYDKDF (reference sequence). Trimming removed 4 bases from V and 0 bases from J; junction bases left unmatched: 5. The CDR3 length is 15 residues. CDR3 nucleotides: TGTGCCACCAGCAAGACGGGGGGGGGCTCCTACGAGCAGTACTTC. The encoded protein is CATSKTGGGSYEQYF.